This TCR beta chain was sequenced during a study of memory B cells and T cells in multiple sclerosis. CDR3 length: 15 residues. The ends were cut back, 0 bases at V and 7 bases at J, with 13 bases in the middle. The germline CDR1 and CDR2 sequences are SGDLS and YYNGEE. The assay was immunoSEQ multiplex PCR, and TCRdb's table has in-frame clones only and misses some. The table lists 46,000 or so clones, roughly 82% of them singletons, with 1% to 1.3% in the top ten. Whole-study findings and limits: Normalization was needed because clone-set size differences affected shared clonotype counts.

CFSE-dim autoproliferating and CFSE-high non-proliferating T cells from unstimulated culture were sequenced separately. Approximately 5x10^7 CFSE-labeled PBMCs were cultured about seven days unstimulated, then replicate wells were pooled. The PBMCs received approximately 0.5 uM CFSE and serum-free culture with no added stimuli. Notes on this clone: Its matching antigen is unknown.

The chain joins TRBV9 to TRBJ1-4; a possible D gene is TRBD1 (5 bases). The sample comprised PBMCs from blood kept in culture. The sequence came from a human donor with multiple sclerosis. In DNA, the CDR3 is TGTGCCAGCAGCGTAGGTCAGGGTTTAATTGAAAAACTGTTTTTT. Its translation: CASSVGQGLIEKLFF.